The text below deals with one T cell receptor beta chain. The data originate from a study of cytomegalovirus exposure and HLA in healthy donors. Background on the study: From approximately 170 million T cells, an earlier analysis saw some 120 million unique TCR beta sequences. Among the 398 genotyped donors, less than 85% were placed in the Caucasian-associated ancestry cluster.

60 Vbeta and 13 Jbeta primers were used in PCR. This table comes from immunoSEQ multiplex PCR, and its TCRdb copy is limited to in-frame clones, with some not included. The data show about 160,000 clones, about 75% seen once. The CDR3 has 19 residues. Germline assignment: CDR1 SNHLY and CDR2 FYNNEI. The V gene end was trimmed by 0 bases and the J gene end by 4 bases; junction bases not matched to a gene: 10. This sequence originates from a female donor in good health and CMV-seronegative. The specimen was PBMCs. V usage is TRBV2 and J usage is TRBJ2-3; 13 positions agree with TRBD2. The CDR3 nucleotides read TGTGCCAGCAGTGAAGCCTCGGGAGGGACTAGCGGGGTATCAGATACGCAGTATTTT. Its translation is CASSEASGGTSGVSDTQYF.